What follows is one TCR beta chain and its context. This clonotype was seen at least ten times. It lacks a known antigen. No base-level quality is on record; no much larger clone is a single base apart. TCR beta CDR3 regions were amplified from RNA transcripts for repertoire sequencing. HTBI primers and the Qiagen OneStep RT-PCR kit were used in a first-round RT-PCR, which was followed by a second-round multiplex PCR, size selection and purification. Libraries were sequenced on an Illumina HiSeq2000 using paired-end 100 bp reads. Processing in the source paper ran as follows. SOAPnuke was used to process the reads, throwing out any read that had adapters, had uncalled bases, had a mean Phred below 15, or lacked an exact constant-primer or identifier match. COPE v1.2.5 was used to merge the high-quality paired reads. Each unique nucleotide sequence was treated as a clonotype, and MiTCR v1.1 was used to align the clonotypes to the IMGT TRB V, D and J references. Only V-J combinations with frequency above 0.0001 were analysed, covering around 99% of repertoires. For each V-J combination, a TCR clonal expansion and chaos score was defined as F50 clonal expansion divided by the chaos observed in the TCRdist matrix. Features were reduced by Welch's t-statistics and random forest to 10 to 15 V-J combinations, which fed a naive Bayes classifier. The Morisita-Horn index was used to measure how similar the thyroid and blood repertoires were. TCRdb reran the public reads through fastp at Q25 and MiXCR, keeping productive beta chains. Entries that share a CDR3 protein sequence are merged under the most common genes and DNA. It is TCRdb's table, rather than the study itself, that gives the V and J calls and clone size. This sample holds 580,000 or so distinct CDR3 sequences; approximately 37% were observed only once. The top ten clonotypes cover over 3.5% of the sample.

The data belong to a study of Graves' ophthalmopathy and Graves' hyperthyroidism listed by TCRdb under 2018. Some background on the complete study: Hyperthyroidism was defined as stable when no progression to ophthalmopathy occurred within 18 months of follow-up. TCR beta repertoire signatures were used to distinguish Graves' ophthalmopathy from Graves' hyperthyroidism and to predict progression to ophthalmopathy. In total, approximately 130 blood samples were TCR-sequenced: fewer than 50 ophthalmopathy, roughly 80 hyperthyroidism and about 17 hyperthyroidism-to-ophthalmopathy patients. A discovery set of 100 patients (roughly 41 ophthalmopathy, about 58 stable hyperthyroidism) was enrolled to explore V-J signatures distinguishing ophthalmopathy from hyperthyroidism. The independent validation cohort included about 19 hyperthyroidism patients plus 17 patients who later progressed from hyperthyroidism to ophthalmopathy. In about 6 hyperthyroidism patients, T-cell repertoires of thyroid tissue and blood were compared. Following sampling, methimazole starting at 30 mg daily was administered to hyperthyroidism patients, and high-dose intravenous methylprednisolone was administered to ophthalmopathy patients.

The CDR3 runs 15 amino acids, cysteine and phenylalanine included. Only the CDR3 part of the read is kept: 45 bases, read in frame from the first base. Germline trimming: 3 bases from V, 0 bases from J; junction bases outside gene matches: 3. From the germline V gene, CDR1 is SGHRS and CDR2 is YFSETQ. Hyperthyroidism patients were newly diagnosed, with disease duration under 2 months, and aged 18 to 65 years. Anyone with other autoimmune diseases, uncontrolled infections, pregnancy or lactation was excluded from the study. Clinical symptoms, serum thyroxine, TRAb, thyroid ultrasound and orbital computed tomography formed the basis of the diagnosis. Total RNA was extracted using Trizol reagent, and RNA quality was checked on an Agilent 2100 Bioanalyzer. What the study reported, not specific to this receptor: Most expanded thyroid clonotypes with frequency above 0.001 were also detected in blood, suggesting blood repertoires may reflect the thyroid immune response. No statistical method was used to predetermine the sample size, and group allocation was not hidden from the investigators. In validation, the model predicted ophthalmopathy progression with about 71% sensitivity and approximately 75% specificity; some 13 predicted patients were CT-confirmed with GO in a median of about 7.1 months. In cross-validation, the 13-signature model distinguished ophthalmopathy from stable hyperthyroidism with around 90% sensitivity and over 81% specificity, while in the test set the corresponding values were around 79% and 71%.

Recombination linked TRBV5-1 to TRBJ1-5, with 7 bases aligning to TRBD1. The sequenced material came from peripheral blood or thyroid tissue (not recorded which). This TCR came from an adult man with Graves' hyperthyroidism. The CDR3 corresponds to CASSSGTDSNQPQHF. The DNA reads as follows: TGCGCCAGCAGCTCCGGGACAGATAGCAATCAGCCCCAGCATTTT.